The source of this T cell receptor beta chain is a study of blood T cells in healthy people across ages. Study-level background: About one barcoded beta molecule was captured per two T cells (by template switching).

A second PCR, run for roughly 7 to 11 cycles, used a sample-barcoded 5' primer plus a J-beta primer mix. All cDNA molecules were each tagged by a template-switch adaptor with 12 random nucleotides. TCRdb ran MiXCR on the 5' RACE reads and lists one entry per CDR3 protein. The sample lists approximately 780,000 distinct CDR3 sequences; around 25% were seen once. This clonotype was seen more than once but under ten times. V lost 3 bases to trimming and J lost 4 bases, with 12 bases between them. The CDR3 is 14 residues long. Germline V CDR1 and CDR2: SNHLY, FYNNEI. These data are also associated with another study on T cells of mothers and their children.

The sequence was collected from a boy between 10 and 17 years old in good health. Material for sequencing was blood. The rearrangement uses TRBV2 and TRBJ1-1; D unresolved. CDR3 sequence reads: CASSEVVTSTEAFF. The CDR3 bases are TGTGCCAGCAGTGAGGTGGTAACGAGCACTGAAGCTTTCTTT.